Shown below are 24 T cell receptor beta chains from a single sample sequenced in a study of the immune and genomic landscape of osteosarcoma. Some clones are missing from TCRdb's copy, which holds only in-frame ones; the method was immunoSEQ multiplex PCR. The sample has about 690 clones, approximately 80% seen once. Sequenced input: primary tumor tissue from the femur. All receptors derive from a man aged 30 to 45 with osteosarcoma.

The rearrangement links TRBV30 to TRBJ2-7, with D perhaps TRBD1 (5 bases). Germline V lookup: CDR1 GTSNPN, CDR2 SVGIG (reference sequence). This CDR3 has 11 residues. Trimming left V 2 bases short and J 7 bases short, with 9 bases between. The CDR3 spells CAWSWQGEQYF. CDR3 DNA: TGTGCCTGGAGTTGGCAGGGTGAGCAGTACTTC.

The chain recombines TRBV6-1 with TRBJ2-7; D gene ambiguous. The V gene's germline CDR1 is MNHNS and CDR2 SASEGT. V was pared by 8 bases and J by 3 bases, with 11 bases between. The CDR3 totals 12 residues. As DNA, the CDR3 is TGTGCCAGCCTCTTGAGCCTCTACGAGCAGTACTTC. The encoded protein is CASLLSLYEQYF.

The CDR3 DNA sequence: TGTGCCAGCAGCTCTGACAGTAACTATGGCTACACCTTC. Translating it yields CASSSDSNYGYTF. This rearrangement joins TRBV5-6 to TRBJ1-2; D possibly corresponds to TRBD1 (5 bases). Germline CDR1 and CDR2: SGHDT and YYEEEE. V was shortened by 3 bases and J by 1 base, with 7 bases between the two germline ends. CDR3 length equals 13 residues.

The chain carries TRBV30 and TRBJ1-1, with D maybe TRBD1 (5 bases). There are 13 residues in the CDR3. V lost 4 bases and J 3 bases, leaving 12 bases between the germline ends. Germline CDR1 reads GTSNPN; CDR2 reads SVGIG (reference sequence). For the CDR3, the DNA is TGTGCCTGGAACTGGGGGTTGGACACTGAAGCTTTCTTT. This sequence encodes CAWNWGLDTEAFF.

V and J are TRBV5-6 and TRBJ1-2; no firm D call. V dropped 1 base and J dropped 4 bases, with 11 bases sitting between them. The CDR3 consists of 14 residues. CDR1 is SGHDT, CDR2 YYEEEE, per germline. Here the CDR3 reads CASSLWEAVYGYTF. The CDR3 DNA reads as TGTGCCAGCAGCTTGTGGGAGGCGGTCTATGGCTACACCTTC.

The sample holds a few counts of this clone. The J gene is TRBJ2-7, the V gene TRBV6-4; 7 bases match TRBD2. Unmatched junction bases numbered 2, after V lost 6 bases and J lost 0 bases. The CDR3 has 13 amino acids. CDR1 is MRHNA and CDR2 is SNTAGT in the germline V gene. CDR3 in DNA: TGTGCCAGCAGACTAGCGAGCTCCTACGAGCAGTACTTC. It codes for CASRLASSYEQYF.

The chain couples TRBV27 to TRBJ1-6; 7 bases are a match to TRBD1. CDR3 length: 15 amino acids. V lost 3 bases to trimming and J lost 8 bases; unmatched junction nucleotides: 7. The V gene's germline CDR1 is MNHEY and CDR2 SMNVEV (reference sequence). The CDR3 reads CASSFGRGSYSPLHF. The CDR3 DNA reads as TGTGCCAGCAGTTTCGGCAGGGGGTCGTATTCACCCCTCCACTTT.

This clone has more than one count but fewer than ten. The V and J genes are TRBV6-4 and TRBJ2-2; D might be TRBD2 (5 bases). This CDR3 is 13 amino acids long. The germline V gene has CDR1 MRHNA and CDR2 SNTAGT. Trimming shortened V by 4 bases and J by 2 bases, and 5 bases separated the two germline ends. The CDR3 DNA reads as TGTGCCAGCAGTGGGACTAACACCGGGGAGCTGTTTTTT. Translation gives CASSGTNTGELFF.

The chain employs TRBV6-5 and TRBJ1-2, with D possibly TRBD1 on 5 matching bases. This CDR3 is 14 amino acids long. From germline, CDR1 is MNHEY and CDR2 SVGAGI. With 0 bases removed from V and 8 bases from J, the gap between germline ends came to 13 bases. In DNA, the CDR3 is TGTGCCAGCAGTTACTCGTTTGGGGGGGACGGCTACACCTTC. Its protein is CASSYSFGGDGYTF.

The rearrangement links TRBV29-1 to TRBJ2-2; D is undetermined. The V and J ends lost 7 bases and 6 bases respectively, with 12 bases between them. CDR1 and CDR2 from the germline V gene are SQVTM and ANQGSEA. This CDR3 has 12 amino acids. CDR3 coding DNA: TGCAGCGCCTCGATGGTTCCCGGGGAGCTGTTTTTT. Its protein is CSASMVPGELFF.

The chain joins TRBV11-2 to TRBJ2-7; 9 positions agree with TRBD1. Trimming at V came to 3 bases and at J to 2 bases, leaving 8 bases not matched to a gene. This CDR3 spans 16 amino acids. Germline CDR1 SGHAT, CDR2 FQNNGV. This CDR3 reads CASSFKSGTGPYEQYF. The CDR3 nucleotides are TGTGCCAGCAGCTTCAAATCCGGGACAGGGCCCTACGAGCAGTACTTC.

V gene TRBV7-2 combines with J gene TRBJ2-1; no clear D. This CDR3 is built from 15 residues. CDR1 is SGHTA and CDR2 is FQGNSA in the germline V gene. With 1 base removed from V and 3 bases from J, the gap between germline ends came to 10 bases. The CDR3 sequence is CASSLGSSSYNEQFF. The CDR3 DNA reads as TGTGCCAGCAGCTTAGGCTCCTCCAGCTACAATGAGCAGTTCTTC.

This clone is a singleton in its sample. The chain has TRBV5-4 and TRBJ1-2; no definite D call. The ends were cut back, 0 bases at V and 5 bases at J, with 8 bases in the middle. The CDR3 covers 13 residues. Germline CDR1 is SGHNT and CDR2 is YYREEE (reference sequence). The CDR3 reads CASSLDLIYGYTF. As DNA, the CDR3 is TGTGCCAGCAGCTTGGACCTAATTTATGGCTACACCTTC.

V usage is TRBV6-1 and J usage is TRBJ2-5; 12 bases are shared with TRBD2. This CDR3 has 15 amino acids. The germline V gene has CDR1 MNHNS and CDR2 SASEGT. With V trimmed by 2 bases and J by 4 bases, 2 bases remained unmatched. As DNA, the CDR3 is TGTGCCAGCAGTGAACTAGCGGGGGGGCCAGAGACCCAGTACTTC. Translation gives CASSELAGGPETQYF.

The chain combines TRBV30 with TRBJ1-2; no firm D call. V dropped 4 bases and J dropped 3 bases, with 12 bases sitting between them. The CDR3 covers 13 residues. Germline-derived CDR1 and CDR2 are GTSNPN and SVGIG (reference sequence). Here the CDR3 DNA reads TGTGCCTGGAATCAGGCCCGGGACTATGGCTACACCTTC. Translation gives CAWNQARDYGYTF.

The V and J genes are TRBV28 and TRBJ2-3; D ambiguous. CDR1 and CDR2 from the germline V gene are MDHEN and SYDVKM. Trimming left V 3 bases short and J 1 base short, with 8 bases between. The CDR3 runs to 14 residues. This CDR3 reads CASSFLSGTDTQYF. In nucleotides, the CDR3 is TGTGCCAGCAGTTTTCTGAGCGGCACAGATACGCAGTATTTT.

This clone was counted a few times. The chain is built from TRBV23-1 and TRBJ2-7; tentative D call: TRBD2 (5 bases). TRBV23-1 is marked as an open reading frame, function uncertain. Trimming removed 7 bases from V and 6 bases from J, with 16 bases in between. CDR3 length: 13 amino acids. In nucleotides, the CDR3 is TGCGCCAGCACCCCCCGGGGAGAACCCGAGCAGTACTTC. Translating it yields CASTPRGEPEQYF.

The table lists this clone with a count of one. CDR3 loop: CASRPDSRKTYGYTF. In DNA, the CDR3 is TGTGCCAGCAGGCCGGACTCAAGAAAGACCTATGGCTACACCTTC. The rearrangement joins TRBV9 to TRBJ1-2; the D is unclear. This CDR3 is built from 15 residues. Germline V gene data show CDR1 as SGDLS and CDR2 as YYNGEE. V was trimmed by 5 bases and J by 4 bases, leaving 18 bases between them. Complete variable domain (other parts from reference TRBV9 and TRBJ1-2): DSGVTQTPKHLITATGQRVTLRCSPRSGDLSVYWYQQSLDQGLQFLIQYYNGEERAKGNILERFSAQQFPDLHSELNLSSLELGDSALYFCASRPDSRKTYGYTFGSGTRLTVV.

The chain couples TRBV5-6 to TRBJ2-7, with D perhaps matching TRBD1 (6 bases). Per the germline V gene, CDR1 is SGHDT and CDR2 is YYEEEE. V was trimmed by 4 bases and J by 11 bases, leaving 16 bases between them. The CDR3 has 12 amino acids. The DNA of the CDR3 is TGTGCCAGCAGCCCCGTGGACAGAGAGGAGTACTTC. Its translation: CASSPVDREEYF.

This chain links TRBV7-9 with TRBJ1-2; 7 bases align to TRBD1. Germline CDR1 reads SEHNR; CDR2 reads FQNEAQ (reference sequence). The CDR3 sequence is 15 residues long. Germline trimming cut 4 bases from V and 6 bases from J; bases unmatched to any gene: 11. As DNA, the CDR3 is TGTGCCAGCAGCTCGGGACAGCTCCTGGGGGATGGCTACACCTTC. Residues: CASSSGQLLGDGYTF.

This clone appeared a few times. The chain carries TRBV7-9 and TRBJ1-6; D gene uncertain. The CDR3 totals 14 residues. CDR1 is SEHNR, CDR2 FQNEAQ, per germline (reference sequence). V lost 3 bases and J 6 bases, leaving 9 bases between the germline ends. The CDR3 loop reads CASSFGKGNSPLHF. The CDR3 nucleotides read TGTGCCAGCAGCTTCGGAAAGGGTAATTCACCCCTCCACTTT.

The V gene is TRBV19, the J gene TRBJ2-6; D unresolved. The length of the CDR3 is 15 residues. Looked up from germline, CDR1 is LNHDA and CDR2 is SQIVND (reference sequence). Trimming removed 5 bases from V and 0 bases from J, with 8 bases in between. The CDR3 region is CASSPFPSGANVLTF. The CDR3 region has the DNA TGTGCCAGTAGTCCCTTCCCCTCTGGGGCCAACGTCCTGACTTTC.

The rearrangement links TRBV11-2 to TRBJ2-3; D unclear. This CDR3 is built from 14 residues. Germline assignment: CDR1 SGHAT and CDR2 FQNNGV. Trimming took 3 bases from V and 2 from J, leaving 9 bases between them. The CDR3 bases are TGTGCCAGCAGCTTGAATCCCACCACAGATACGCAGTATTTT. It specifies CASSLNPTTDTQYF.

The CDR3 DNA reads TGCGCCAGCAGCCACGACAGGGGAAGTTATGGCTACACCTTC. Its translation is CASSHDRGSYGYTF. The V and J genes are TRBV4-1 and TRBJ1-2, with 8 positions matching TRBD1. V gave up 3 bases and J gave up 5 bases; unmatched junction bases: 5. The CDR3 runs 14 residues. Per germline, CDR1 MGHRA and CDR2 YSYEKL.